These 27 T cell receptor beta chains were all obtained from the same sample, sequenced in a study of OX40 agonist ivuxolimab in advanced cancers. Assay used: immunoSEQ multiplex PCR; TCRdb lists only in-frame clones, some missing. This table holds over 20,000 clones, more than 80% found once. Sequenced here: CD4+ or CD8+ T cells sorted from blood, sampled in a trial of the OX40 agonist ivuxolimab. These receptors originate from an adult with an advanced solid tumor such as melanoma, head and neck, liver or kidney cancer.

V usage is TRBV4-1 and J usage is TRBJ2-7, with 9 positions matching TRBD1. V shed 4 bases and J 0 bases; nucleotides not matched to a gene: 4. The length of the CDR3 is 15 residues. The germline gives CDR1 MGHRA, CDR2 YSYEKL. CDR3 nucleotides: TGCGCCAGCAGCCTAACACAGGGGGCCTCCTACGAGCAGTACTTC. This sequence encodes CASSLTQGASYEQYF.

V and J are TRBV6-5 and TRBJ2-1; no firm D call. V was clipped by 10 bases and J by 1 base, with 14 bases between them. Germline V gives CDR1 MNHEY, CDR2 SVGAGI. The CDR3 runs to 14 residues. The CDR3 DNA follows: TGTGCCACGGCCCGAGTAGGGTCCTACAATGAGCAGTTCTTC. As protein: CATARVGSYNEQFF.

The chain links TRBV4-3 to TRBJ1-5; 8 positions agree with TRBD1. V gave up 0 bases and J gave up 4 bases; unmatched junction bases: 5. CDR1 and CDR2 from the germline V gene are LGHNA and YSLEER. The CDR3 covers 16 residues. For the CDR3, the DNA is TGCGCCAGCAGCCAAGAGAGACAGGGGAGTAATCAGCCCCAGCATTTT. Amino acid sequence: CASSQERQGSNQPQHF.

The J gene is TRBJ2-3, the V gene TRBV5-1, with D perhaps given as TRBD1 or TRBD2 (5 bases each). The V end lost 0 bases, the J end lost 4 bases, and 15 bases lay between the germline ends. The CDR3 is 16 amino acids. Germline V gene lookup returns CDR1 SGHRS and CDR2 YFSETQ. In DNA, the CDR3 is TGCGCCAGCAGCTTGGCATGGGGACGGGAAGCAGATACGCAGTATTTT. It codes for CASSLAWGREADTQYF. The variable domain in full, completed from reference TRBV5-1 and TRBJ2-3, reads KAGVTQTPRYLIKTRGQQVTLSCSPISGHRSVSWYQQTPGQGLQFLFEYFSETQRNKGNFPGRFSGRQFSNSRSEMNVSTLELGDSALYLCASSLAWGREADTQYFGPGTRLTVL.

CDR3 amino acids: CASSRDFNTGELFF. The CDR3 nucleotides read TGTGCCAGCAGCCGGGACTTCAACACCGGGGAGCTGTTTTTT. This chain uses TRBV28 with TRBJ2-2, with D perhaps matching TRBD2 (6 bases). The CDR3 spans 14 residues. Trimming stripped 6 bases from V and 2 bases from J, with 10 bases between. Germline V CDR1 and CDR2: MDHEN, SYDVKM.

The genes are TRBV19 and TRBJ2-7; 10 bases are shared with TRBD2. In germline, CDR1 is LNHDA, CDR2 SQIVND (reference sequence). Trimming cost V 5 bases and J 3 bases; bases outside gene matches: 13. This CDR3 is built from 17 residues. CDR3 amino acids: CASSLLGPSGSYYEQYF. CDR3 bases: TGTGCCAGTAGTCTTTTAGGGCCTAGCGGGAGTTACTACGAGCAGTACTTC.

Only a few counts were recorded for this clone. The chain carries TRBV27 and TRBJ1-1; D remains unclear. Trimming cost V 5 bases and J 0 bases, with 4 bases left between them. This CDR3 spans 12 amino acids. The germline gives CDR1 MNHEY, CDR2 SMNVEV (reference sequence). The CDR3 here is CASSTLNTEAFF. The CDR3 nucleotides read TGTGCCAGCAGTACTCTGAACACTGAAGCTTTCTTT.

A single count supports this clone. V usage is TRBV11-2 and J usage is TRBJ2-2; perhaps D is TRBD1 or TRBD2 (6 bases each). V lost 1 base to trimming and J lost 7 bases, with 16 bases between them. The CDR3 spans 16 residues. Germline-derived CDR1 and CDR2 are SGHAT and FQNNGV. The CDR3, as DNA: TGTGCCAGCAGCTTAGGGCCGGGGGCGACCGGCGGGGAGCTGTTTTTT. Its protein is CASSLGPGATGGELFF.

The chain combines TRBV7-9 with TRBJ2-1, with TRBD1 identical over 7 bases. The CDR3 runs 15 residues. Unmatched junction bases numbered 8, after V lost 5 bases and J lost 4 bases. Per germline, CDR1 SEHNR and CDR2 FQNEAQ (reference sequence). CDR3 loop: CASSTGTDPYNEQFF. Here the CDR3 DNA reads TGTGCCAGCAGCACCGGGACAGACCCTTACAATGAGCAGTTCTTC.

This chain links TRBV6-5 with TRBJ2-7; possible D gene TRBD2, 5 bases. Trimming left V 4 bases short and J 2 bases short, with 15 bases between. Germline CDR1 MNHEY, CDR2 SVGAGI. CDR3 length equals 15 residues. CDR3 loop: CASSSLASGPYEQYF. The CDR3 region has the DNA TGTGCCAGCAGTTCCCTGGCGAGCGGACCCTACGAGCAGTACTTC.

This clone has only a few counts. The genes are TRBV29-1 and TRBJ1-1; a weak D match, TRBD1 (5 bases). CDR1 is SQVTM and CDR2 is ANQGSEA in the germline V gene. Trimming took 8 bases from V and 2 from J, leaving 18 bases between them. There are 14 residues in the CDR3. The CDR3 DNA sequence: TGCAGCTTCACGGACGGGGACTTAAACACTGAAGCTTTCTTT. Its protein is CSFTDGDLNTEAFF.

J is TRBJ2-5 and V is TRBV27; no clear D gene. The V gene's germline CDR1 is MNHEY and CDR2 SMNVEV (reference sequence). This CDR3 has 15 amino acids. V lost 3 bases to trimming and J lost 2 bases, with 13 bases between them. The CDR3 is CASSLGNRIQETQYF. The CDR3 DNA is TGTGCCAGCAGTTTGGGCAACAGAATTCAAGAGACCCAGTACTTC.

This clone has just a few counts. The chain combines TRBV9 with TRBJ2-7, with D possibly being TRBD1 or TRBD2 (6 bases each). CDR1 is SGDLS and CDR2 is YYNGEE in the germline V gene. CDR3 length: 14 amino acids. Deletions cut 0 bases from V and 3 bases from J, with 10 bases between. The CDR3 reads CASSVDGGFYEQYF. The CDR3 DNA reads TGTGCCAGCAGCGTAGACGGGGGCTTCTACGAGCAGTACTTC.

J is TRBJ2-1 and V is TRBV2; TRBD2 agrees at 14 bases. The CDR3 spans 16 residues. Per germline, CDR1 SNHLY and CDR2 FYNNEI. The junction had 9 bases not matched to a gene; V was cut back by 9 bases and J by 5 bases. The CDR3 region is CARERTSGRNNNEQFF. Written as DNA, the CDR3 is TGTGCCAGAGAGAGGACTAGCGGGAGGAACAACAATGAGCAGTTCTTC.

This chain connects TRBV5-6 to TRBJ2-7, with 12 bases fitting TRBD2. The CDR3 loop spans 15 amino acids. V shed 5 bases, J shed 2 bases, and the junction held 5 bases outside the gene matches. Germline values: CDR1 SGHDT, CDR2 YYEEEE. This CDR3 reads CASRATSGRAYEQYF. The CDR3 DNA reads TGTGCCAGCAGAGCGACTAGCGGGAGAGCCTACGAGCAGTACTTC.

The chain employs TRBV7-2 and TRBJ1-1; D possibly corresponds to TRBD1 (6 bases). Germline V lookup: CDR1 SGHTA, CDR2 FQGNSA. CDR3 length: 16 residues. The V end was cut by 1 base, the J end by 6 bases, with 18 bases between. The CDR3 spells CASSLGYGGLGAEAFF. The CDR3, as DNA: TGTGCCAGCAGCTTAGGGTACGGGGGGCTCGGGGCTGAAGCTTTCTTT.

The chain couples TRBV2 to TRBJ2-1, with TRBD2 matching over 11 bases. J was trimmed by 4 bases and V by 7 bases; bases with no gene match: 9. Per germline, CDR1 SNHLY and CDR2 FYNNEI. This CDR3 is 16 amino acids long. This CDR3 reads CASTPPGLAAYNEQFF. As DNA, the CDR3 is TGTGCCAGCACCCCTCCGGGACTAGCGGCATACAATGAGCAGTTCTTC.

V usage is TRBV7-3 and J usage is TRBJ2-1, with D maybe TRBD2 (6 bases). The CDR3 runs 14 residues. The germline V and J ends were trimmed by 2 bases and 5 bases, with 10 bases remaining between them. CDR1 and CDR2 from the germline V gene are SGHTA and FQGTGA. In nucleotides, the CDR3 is TGTGCCAGCAGCTTAGGGGGAGGAGACAATGAGCAGTTCTTC. Protein sequence: CASSLGGGDNEQFF.

V usage is TRBV5-1 and J usage is TRBJ2-3; perhaps TRBD1 as D (6 bases). The CDR3 spans 16 residues. The germline V gene has CDR1 SGHRS and CDR2 YFSETQ. Trimming took 5 bases from V and 0 from J, leaving 16 bases between them. CDR3 region: CASSLNGGASTDTQYF. The CDR3 DNA sequence: TGCGCCAGCAGTTTAAATGGGGGCGCAAGCACAGATACGCAGTATTTT.

The J gene is TRBJ2-6, the V gene TRBV4-2; tentatively, D is TRBD1 (6 bases). Between the trimmed V and J ends, which lost 3 bases and 0 bases, there was a span of 6 bases. The CDR3 sequence is 15 residues long. CDR1 LGHNA and CDR2 YNFKEQ come from the germline V gene. CDR3 sequence (DNA): TGTGCCAGCAGCCAGGACAGCTCTGGGGCCAACGTCCTGACTTTC. This sequence encodes CASSQDSSGANVLTF.

The gene calls are TRBV27 and TRBJ1-6, with a tentative D call TRBD1 (5 bases). V was cut by 5 bases and J by 13 bases, with 9 bases left in between. CDR1 and CDR2 from the germline V gene are MNHEY and SMNVEV (reference sequence). The CDR3 is 11 residues long. The CDR3 sequence: CASSPGGPLHF. The CDR3 nucleotides read TGTGCCAGCAGTCCCGGGGGTCCCCTCCACTTT.

The chain links TRBV7-9 to TRBJ1-3; D is uncertain. CDR3 length: 13 residues. With 8 bases removed from V and 5 bases from J, the gap between germline ends came to 13 bases. Germline loops: CDR1 SEHNR, CDR2 FQNEAQ (reference sequence). CDR3 region: CASWVGGRNTIYF. CDR3 nucleotides: TGTGCCAGCTGGGTCGGCGGTCGAAACACCATATATTTT.

This clone appeared a few times. The V and J genes are TRBV5-4 and TRBJ1-6; D remains unclear. The CDR3 is 14 amino acids. Deletions cut 4 bases from V and 0 bases from J, with 5 bases between. Germline V gene sequence: CDR1 SGHNT, CDR2 YYREEE (reference sequence). CDR3 sequence: CASSPSSYNSPLHF. The DNA for the CDR3 is TGTGCCAGCAGCCCTAGCTCCTATAATTCACCCCTCCACTTT.

The chain uses TRBV5-5 and TRBJ1-5; 8 bases are a match to TRBD1. Germline CDR1 and CDR2: SGHKS and YYEKEE (reference sequence). This CDR3 has 14 residues. With 4 bases clipped from V and 6 bases from J, the junction kept 6 bases outside the gene matches. CDR3 bases: TGTGCCAGCAGCGATTGGACAGGGACTCAGCCCCAGCATTTT. It yields the protein CASSDWTGTQPQHF.

The V and J genes are TRBV27 and TRBJ2-7; the D is unclear. V lost 5 bases and J lost 7, with 9 bases in between. This CDR3 region has 11 residues. From germline, CDR1 is MNHEY and CDR2 SMNVEV (reference sequence). As DNA, the CDR3 is TGTGCCAGCAGTACCCGTTTGGAGCAGTACTTC. Translation gives CASSTRLEQYF.

The V gene is TRBV4-2, the J gene TRBJ1-3, with unresolved D. Looked up from germline, CDR1 is LGHNA and CDR2 is YNFKEQ. CDR3 length equals 16 residues. Trimming left V 2 bases short and J 0 bases short, with 11 bases between. DNA of the CDR3: TGTGCCAGCAGCCAAAGGCAGCGGAGCTCTGGAAACACCATATATTTT. It yields the protein CASSQRQRSSGNTIYF.

J is TRBJ2-3 and V is TRBV27; D might be TRBD1 (5 bases). V shed 7 bases and J shed 0 bases, with 11 bases lying between them. Germline V gene lookup returns CDR1 MNHEY and CDR2 SMNVEV (reference sequence). The CDR3 has 14 residues. The CDR3 nucleotides are TGTGCCAGCAAGGGGTCGAAAAGCACAGATACGCAGTATTTT. It yields the protein CASKGSKSTDTQYF.